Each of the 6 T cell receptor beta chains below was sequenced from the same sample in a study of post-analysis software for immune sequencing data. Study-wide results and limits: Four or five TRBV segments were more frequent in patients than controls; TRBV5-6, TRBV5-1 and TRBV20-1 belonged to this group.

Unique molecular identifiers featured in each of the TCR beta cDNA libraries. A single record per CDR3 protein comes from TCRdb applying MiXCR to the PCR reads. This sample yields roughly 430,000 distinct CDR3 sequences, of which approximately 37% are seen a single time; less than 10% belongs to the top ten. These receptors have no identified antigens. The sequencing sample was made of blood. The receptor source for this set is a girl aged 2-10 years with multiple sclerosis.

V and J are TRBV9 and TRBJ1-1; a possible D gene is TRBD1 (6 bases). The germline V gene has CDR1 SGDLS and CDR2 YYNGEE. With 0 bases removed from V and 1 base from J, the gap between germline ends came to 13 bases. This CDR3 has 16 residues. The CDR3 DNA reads TGTGCCAGCAGCGTAGAGGAGGGACACTCGAACACTGAAGCTTTCTTT. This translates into CASSVEEGHSNTEAFF.

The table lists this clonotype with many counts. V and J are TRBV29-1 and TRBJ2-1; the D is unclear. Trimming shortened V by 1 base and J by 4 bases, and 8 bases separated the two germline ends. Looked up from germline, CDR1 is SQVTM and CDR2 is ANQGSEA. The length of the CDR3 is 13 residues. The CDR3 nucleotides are TGCAGCGTTGAAGTTACACTTTACAATGAGCAGTTCTTC. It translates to CSVEVTLYNEQFF.

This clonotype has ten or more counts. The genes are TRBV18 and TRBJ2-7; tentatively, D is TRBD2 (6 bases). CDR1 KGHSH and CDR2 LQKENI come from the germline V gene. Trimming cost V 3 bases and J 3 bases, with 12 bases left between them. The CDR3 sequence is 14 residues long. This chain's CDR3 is CASSPGTGHYEQYF. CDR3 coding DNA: TGTGCCAGCTCACCCGGGACTGGACACTACGAGCAGTACTTC.

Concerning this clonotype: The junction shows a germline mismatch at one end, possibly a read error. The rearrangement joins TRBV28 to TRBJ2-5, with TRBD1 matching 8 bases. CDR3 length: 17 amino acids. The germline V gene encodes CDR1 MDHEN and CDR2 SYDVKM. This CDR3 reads CASSLGGRDRTTETQYF. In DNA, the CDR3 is TGTGCTAGCAGTTTAGGAGGACGGGACAGGACGACGGAGACCCAGTACTTC. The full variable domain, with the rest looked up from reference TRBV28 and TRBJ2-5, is DVKVTQSSRYLVKRTGEKVFLECVQDMDHENMFWYRQDPGLGLRLIYFSYDVKMKEKGDIPEGYSVSREKKERFSLILESASTNQTSMYLCASSLGGRDRTTETQYFGPGTRLLVL.

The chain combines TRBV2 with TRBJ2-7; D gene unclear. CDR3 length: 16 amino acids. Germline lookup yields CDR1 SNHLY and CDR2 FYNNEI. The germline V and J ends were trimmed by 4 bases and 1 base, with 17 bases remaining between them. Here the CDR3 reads CASSGFRGPRSYEQYF. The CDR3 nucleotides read TGTGCCAGCAGTGGTTTCCGAGGCCCACGATCCTACGAGCAGTACTTC.

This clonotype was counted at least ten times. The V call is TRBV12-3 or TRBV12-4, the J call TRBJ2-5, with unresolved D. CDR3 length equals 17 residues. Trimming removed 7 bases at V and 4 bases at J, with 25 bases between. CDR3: CASTFSGQSAVGETQYF. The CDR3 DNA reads TGTGCCAGCACCTTTTCGGGCCAGTCCGCAGTAGGAGAGACCCAGTACTTC.